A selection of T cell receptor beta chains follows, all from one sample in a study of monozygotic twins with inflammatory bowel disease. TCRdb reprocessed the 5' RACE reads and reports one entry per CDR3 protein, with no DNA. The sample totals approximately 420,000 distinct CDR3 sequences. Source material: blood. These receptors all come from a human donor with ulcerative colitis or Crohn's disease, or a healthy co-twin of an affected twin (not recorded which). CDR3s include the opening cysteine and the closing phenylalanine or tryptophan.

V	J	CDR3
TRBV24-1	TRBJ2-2	CATRTSGAGELFF
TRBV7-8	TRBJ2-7	CASSRTGTGFYYEQYF
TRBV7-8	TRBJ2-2	CASSFGLAGGNTGELFF
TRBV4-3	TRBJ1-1	CASSQDLGQGRRTEAFF
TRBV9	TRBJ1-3	CASSVVTGPGNTIYF
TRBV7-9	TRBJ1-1	CASRPRAGAMNTEAFF
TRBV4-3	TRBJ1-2	CASSQGTVANYGYTF
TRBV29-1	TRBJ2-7	CSVRGIGSGEQYF
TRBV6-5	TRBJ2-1	CASSYSLWNEQFF
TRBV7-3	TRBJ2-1	CASGTSGSRNEQFF
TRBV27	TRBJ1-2	CASSLKGSNYGYTF
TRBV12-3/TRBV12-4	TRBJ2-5	CAIQLAGTSGGTQYF
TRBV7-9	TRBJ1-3	CASSAPTVWARNTIYF
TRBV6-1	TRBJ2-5	CASSRHNLQETQYF
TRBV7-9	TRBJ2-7	CASSWTSGSPYEQYF
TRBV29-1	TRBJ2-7	CSVSGTRGGEQYF
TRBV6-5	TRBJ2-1	CASSSPPTSARQFF